Listed here are 17 T cell receptor beta chains from one sample, sequenced in a study of chemoradiotherapy in HPV16-positive cancers. Assay: immunoSEQ multiplex PCR; the TCRdb copy retains only in-frame clones and omits some. The data contain tens of thousands of clones, around 82% of them seen just once; the ten biggest clones take up about 5%. The source was blood, collected from a patient who underwent chemoradiotherapy. Receptor source: a human donor with HPV-associated anogenital cancer.

This sequence joins TRBV19 and TRBJ1-2; weak D call: TRBD1 (5 bases). This CDR3 comprises 15 residues. The V gene's germline CDR1 is LNHDA and CDR2 SQIVND (reference sequence). Trimming stripped 1 base from V and 8 bases from J, with 17 bases between. CDR3 sequence: CASSIAGTAWEGYTF. CDR3 DNA: TGTGCCAGTAGTATAGCGGGGACTGCTTGGGAAGGCTACACCTTC. Together with reference TRBV19 and TRBJ1-2, the CDR3 gives the full variable domain: DGGITQSPKYLFRKEGQNVTLSCEQNLNHDAMYWYRQDPGQGLRLIYYSQIVNDFQKGDIAEGYSVSREKKESFPLTVTSAQKNPTAFYLCASSIAGTAWEGYTFGSGTRLTVV.

This chain uses TRBV10-3 with TRBJ2-3; no definite D call. Germline-derived CDR1 and CDR2 are ENHRY and SYGVKD. Between the trimmed V and J ends, which lost 9 bases and 0 bases, there was a span of 13 bases. The CDR3 has 14 residues. DNA of the CDR3: TGTGCCATTGGCGGCGGTCAAAGCACAGATACGCAGTATTTT. Amino acid sequence: CAIGGGQSTDTQYF.

The chain has TRBV18 and TRBJ1-4; TRBD1 matches at 7 bases. The CDR3 loop spans 15 amino acids. Germline V gene data show CDR1 as KGHSH and CDR2 as LQKENI. V lost 6 bases to trimming and J lost 3 bases; unmatched junction nucleotides: 7. The CDR3 DNA follows: TGTGCCAGCTCCCAACTTGGACAGGCTAATGAAAAACTGTTTTTT. This translates into CASSQLGQANEKLFF.

This chain connects TRBV9 to TRBJ2-3; D is undetermined. V was clipped by 1 base and J by 4 bases, with 10 bases between them. Per germline, CDR1 SGDLS and CDR2 YYNGEE. The CDR3 has 14 amino acids. The CDR3 spells CASSVRTGPDTQYF. The CDR3 nucleotides are TGTGCCAGCAGCGTAAGGACGGGCCCAGATACGCAGTATTTT.

This clone has a handful of counts. V is TRBV7-2 and J is TRBJ1-1; 12 nucleotides agree with TRBD1. In germline, CDR1 is SGHTA, CDR2 FQGNSA. The CDR3 loop spans 15 amino acids. Germline trimming cut 5 bases from V and 4 bases from J; bases unmatched to any gene: 5. The CDR3, as DNA: TGTGCCAGCAGCGGGACAGGGGGCGTGAGCACTGAAGCTTTCTTT. Amino acids: CASSGTGGVSTEAFF.

The rearrangement joins TRBV5-1 to TRBJ2-7, with D uncertain. The CDR3 spans 14 residues. CDR1 and CDR2 (germline): SGHRS, YFSETQ. V was clipped by 1 base and J by 4 bases, with 12 bases between them. CDR3 DNA: TGCGCCAGCAGCTTGTCGGGCAGCGCGTACGAGCAGTACTTC. This codes for CASSLSGSAYEQYF.

This clone has only one observation. This rearrangement joins TRBV10-3 to TRBJ1-5, with D perhaps TRBD1 (5 bases). CDR3 length equals 14 residues. Germline values: CDR1 ENHRY, CDR2 SYGVKD. The germline V and J ends were trimmed by 0 bases and 7 bases, with 10 bases remaining between them. The CDR3 DNA follows: TGTGCCATCAGTGAGTCTAGAGGGGAACAGCCCCAGCATTTT. Its translation is CAISESRGEQPQHF.

The chain employs TRBV14 and TRBJ2-5; no clear D. The CDR3 spans 13 residues. In germline, CDR1 is SGHDN, CDR2 FVKESK. Trimming pared 5 bases from V and 2 bases from J, leaving 9 bases between. The CDR3 reads CASSLVPQETQYF. For the CDR3, the DNA is TGTGCCAGCAGCTTAGTGCCACAAGAGACCCAGTACTTC.

There are a few counts of this clone. J is TRBJ1-2 and V is TRBV19; D is unclear. This CDR3 is built from 15 residues. With 0 bases removed from V and 5 bases from J, the gap between germline ends came to 13 bases. From germline, CDR1 is LNHDA and CDR2 SQIVND (reference sequence). CDR3 coding DNA: TGTGCCAGTAGTATAGAGCCCTTGTACGCGTATGGCTACACCTTC. Translated, it gives CASSIEPLYAYGYTF.

This clone was seen only a few times. V is TRBV5-1 and J is TRBJ2-5; D unresolved. The CDR3 contains 14 residues. Per germline, CDR1 SGHRS and CDR2 YFSETQ. V was trimmed by 2 bases and J by 5 bases, leaving 13 bases between them. The CDR3, as DNA: TGCGCCAGCAGCTTTAACCCCGATGGGGAGACCCAGTACTTC. Protein sequence: CASSFNPDGETQYF.

The rearrangement links TRBV6-1 to TRBJ2-5, with D tentatively TRBD1 (6 bases). CDR3 length: 15 residues. V lost 6 bases and J lost 5, with 19 bases in between. The germline gives CDR1 MNHNS, CDR2 SASEGT. CDR3 loop: CASSSSTGVGETQYF. The CDR3 region has the DNA TGTGCCAGCAGCTCGTCGACAGGTGTTGGGGAGACCCAGTACTTC.

The V and J genes are TRBV5-6 and TRBJ2-3; 7 bases agree with TRBD1. The trim removed 4 bases at V and 4 bases at J, leaving 9 bases unmatched. This CDR3 has 15 amino acids. Germline-derived CDR1 and CDR2 are SGHDT and YYEEEE. Here the CDR3 DNA reads TGTGCCAGCAGCCTCCCGGGACAGTATCCAGATACGCAGTATTTT. Translation gives CASSLPGQYPDTQYF. Full variable domain (rest looked up from reference TRBV5-6 and TRBJ2-3): DAGVTQSPTHLIKTRGQQVTLRCSPKSGHDTVSWYQQALGQGPQFIFQYYEEEERQRGNFPDRFSGHQFPNYSSELNVNALLLGDSALYLCASSLPGQYPDTQYFGPGTRLTVL.

V is TRBV5-8 and J is TRBJ2-5, with D possibly called TRBD1 or TRBD2 (5 bases each). Per germline, CDR1 SGHTS and CDR2 YDEGEE. Trimming took 3 bases from V and 1 from J, leaving 13 bases between them. This CDR3 is built from 15 residues. In DNA, the CDR3 is TGTGCCAGCAGCTGGGGCGGGCGCAGCCAAGAGACCCAGTACTTC. Protein sequence: CASSWGGRSQETQYF.

The chain has TRBV19 and TRBJ2-2; no firm D call. Trimming left V 7 bases short and J 1 base short, with 10 bases between. The germline gives CDR1 LNHDA, CDR2 SQIVND (reference sequence). This CDR3 comprises 14 residues. CDR3 protein: CASNRMRNTGELFF. CDR3 nucleotides: TGTGCCAGTAATAGGATGAGGAACACCGGGGAGCTGTTTTTT.

The chain joins TRBV10-1 to TRBJ2-3, with 7 bases aligning to TRBD2. The CDR3 loop spans 17 amino acids. J was trimmed by 0 bases and V by 9 bases; bases with no gene match: 15. CDR1 and CDR2 (germline): WNHNN, SYGVQD (reference sequence). The CDR3: CASYRLADPLSTDTQYF. Here the CDR3 DNA reads TGCGCCAGTTATAGGCTAGCGGACCCTCTTAGCACAGATACGCAGTATTTT.

The rearrangement links TRBV5-4 to TRBJ1-2; D remains ambiguous. CDR1 is SGHNT and CDR2 is YYREEE in the germline V gene (reference sequence). The CDR3 is 14 amino acids. Between the trimmed V and J ends, which lost 0 bases and 4 bases, there was a span of 10 bases. The CDR3, as DNA: TGTGCCAGCAGCTTGGCCGACCGTAGCTATGGCTACACCTTC. It encodes CASSLADRSYGYTF.

This chain uses TRBV5-1 with TRBJ1-1; tentative D call: TRBD1 (5 bases). Germline CDR1 is SGHRS and CDR2 is YFSETQ. V was shortened by 0 bases and J by 1 base, with 10 bases between the two germline ends. CDR3 length: 15 residues. This CDR3 reads CASSLAAGSNTEAFF. As DNA, the CDR3 is TGCGCCAGCAGCTTGGCCGCAGGGTCGAACACTGAAGCTTTCTTT.